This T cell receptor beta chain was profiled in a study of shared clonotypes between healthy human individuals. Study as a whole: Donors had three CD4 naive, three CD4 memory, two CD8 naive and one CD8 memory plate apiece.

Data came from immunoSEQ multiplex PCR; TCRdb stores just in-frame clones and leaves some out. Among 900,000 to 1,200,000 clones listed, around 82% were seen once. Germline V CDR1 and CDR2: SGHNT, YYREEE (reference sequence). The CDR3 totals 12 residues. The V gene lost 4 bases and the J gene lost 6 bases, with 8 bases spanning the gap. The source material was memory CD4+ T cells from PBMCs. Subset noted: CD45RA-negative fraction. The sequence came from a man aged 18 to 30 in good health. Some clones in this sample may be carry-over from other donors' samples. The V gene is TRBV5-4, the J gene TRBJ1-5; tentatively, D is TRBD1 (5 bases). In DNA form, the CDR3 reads TGTGCCAGCAGCAGGGACGGTCAGCCCCAGCATTTT. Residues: CASSRDGQPQHF.